This T cell receptor beta chain came from a study of blood T cell repertoires in COVID-19. This CDR3 is built from 14 residues. Produced via immunoSEQ multiplex PCR; TCRdb's table is partial and in-frame only. The data hold roughly 180,000 clones, with about 86% observed a single time. Material for sequencing was peripheral blood. This receptor was identified in a man aged 60-69 years with acute or convalescent COVID-19. V gene TRBV21-1 combines with J gene TRBJ2-2; TRBD2, the table's D call, was not compared with the DNA. TRBV21-1 counts as a pseudogene. As DNA, the CDR3 is TGTGCCAGCACCCCTCTGGGACTAACGCGGGAGCTGTTTTTT. Translation: CASTPLGLTRELFF.